These T cell receptor beta chains were read from a single sample in a study of cytomegalovirus exposure and HLA in healthy donors. Assay used: immunoSEQ multiplex PCR; TCRdb lists only in-frame clones, some missing. The sample yields 120,000 or so clones, about three fifths seen once. Specimen: PBMCs. The receptors derive from a woman aged 40 to 49 in good health and CMV-seropositive. Both conserved end residues are part of each CDR3. Fields, in order: D gene, J gene, V gene, clone size, CDR3 DNA, CDR3 protein. The D gene is left open where the match is weak. Only part of the rows carry a size: once, few, many, or a class if the clone is expanded.

D gene: -
J gene: TRBJ1-3
V gene: TRBV9
clone size: -
CDR3 DNA: TGTGCCAGCAGCGTAGCTGGCATCTCTGGAAACACCATATATTTT
CDR3 protein: CASSVAGISGNTIYF

D gene: -
J gene: TRBJ2-2
V gene: TRBV7-2
clone size: -
CDR3 DNA: TGTGCCAGCGCCTCGTTGGGCATCGGGGAGCTGTTTTTT
CDR3 protein: CASASLGIGELFF

D gene: TRBD2
J gene: TRBJ2-1
V gene: TRBV28
clone size: few
CDR3 DNA: TGTGCCAGCAAGTCGGGCGGGAGTCGCTACAATGAGCAGTTCTTC
CDR3 protein: CASKSGGSRYNEQFF

D gene: -
J gene: TRBJ1-3
V gene: TRBV6-6
clone size: few
CDR3 DNA: TGTGCCAGCAGTTACTCGGGATCGGGAGGAAACACCATATATTTT
CDR3 protein: CASSYSGSGGNTIYF

D gene: TRBD2
J gene: TRBJ2-3
V gene: TRBV5-1
clone size: -
CDR3 DNA: TGCGCCAGCAGCCGGGACTACCCAGATACGCAGTATTTT
CDR3 protein: CASSRDYPDTQYF

D gene: -
J gene: TRBJ1-1
V gene: TRBV10-3
clone size: few
CDR3 DNA: TGTGCCATCAGTGAGGCGGGAGGCTACACTGAAGCTTTCTTT
CDR3 protein: CAISEAGGYTEAFF

D gene: TRBD2
J gene: TRBJ2-3
V gene: TRBV6-1
clone size: -
CDR3 DNA: TGTGCCAGCAGTGCCGGGACTAAGGGCACAGATACGCAGTATTTT
CDR3 protein: CASSAGTKGTDTQYF

D gene: TRBD1
J gene: TRBJ2-7
V gene: TRBV10-3
clone size: -
CDR3 DNA: TGTGCCATCAGTACCGGGACAGGGGGAGAGCAGTACTTC
CDR3 protein: CAISTGTGGEQYF

D gene: -
J gene: TRBJ1-1
V gene: TRBV6-5
clone size: -
CDR3 DNA: TGTGCCAGCACTCAGGGGTTGGACACTGAAGCTTTCTTT
CDR3 protein: CASTQGLDTEAFF

D gene: TRBD1
J gene: TRBJ1-2
V gene: TRBV5-1
clone size: few
CDR3 DNA: TGCGCCAGCAGCGTATCCGGGACAGGGTATGGCTACACCTTC
CDR3 protein: CASSVSGTGYGYTF

D gene: -
J gene: TRBJ1-1
V gene: TRBV5-1
clone size: few
CDR3 DNA: TGCGCCAGCATCGTTCAGCCAGGGGACAACACTGAAGCTTTCTTT
CDR3 protein: CASIVQPGDNTEAFF

D gene: -
J gene: TRBJ2-6
V gene: TRBV5-1
clone size: -
CDR3 DNA: TGCGCCAGCAGCTTTGGAGCTGGGGCCAACGTCCTGACTTTC
CDR3 protein: CASSFGAGANVLTF

D gene: -
J gene: TRBJ2-7
V gene: TRBV7-2
clone size: once
CDR3 DNA: TGTGCCAGCAGCTTGTGGTGGGAGGCCTCCTACGAGCAGTACTTC
CDR3 protein: CASSLWWEASYEQYF

D gene: TRBD2
J gene: TRBJ2-1
V gene: TRBV29-1
clone size: -
CDR3 DNA: TGCAGCGTTGCCGAGACTAGCGGCCCCATTGGGCAGTTCTTC
CDR3 protein: CSVAETSGPIGQFF

D gene: -
J gene: TRBJ1-2
V gene: TRBV11-2
clone size: -
CDR3 DNA: TGTGCCAGCAGCTTAGGGGAGAGCTACACCTTC
CDR3 protein: CASSLGESYTF

D gene: TRBD2
J gene: TRBJ2-1
V gene: TRBV5-1
clone size: few
CDR3 DNA: TGCGCCAGCAGCAAGGGACTAGAGATCAATGAGCAGTTCTTC
CDR3 protein: CASSKGLEINEQFF

D gene: TRBD1
J gene: TRBJ1-1
V gene: TRBV6-1
clone size: once
CDR3 DNA: TGTGCCAGCAGTGTCCCAGGGGGCCTGAACACTGAAGCTTTCTTT
CDR3 protein: CASSVPGGLNTEAFF

D gene: TRBD1
J gene: TRBJ2-1
V gene: TRBV5-4
clone size: -
CDR3 DNA: TGTGCCAGCAGTGGACAGGGAGGTGGAGTCAATGAGCAGTTCTTC
CDR3 protein: CASSGQGGGVNEQFF

D gene: -
J gene: TRBJ2-7
V gene: TRBV6-1
clone size: -
CDR3 DNA: TGTGCCAGCAGTACCCGACAAGGGGGCTACGAGCAGTACTTC
CDR3 protein: CASSTRQGGYEQYF

D gene: TRBD1
J gene: TRBJ2-4
V gene: TRBV7-2
clone size: -
CDR3 DNA: TGTGCCAGCAGCTTCCCCAATCGGACAGGGTACGGACGTGAAAACATTCAGTACTTC
CDR3 protein: CASSFPNRTGYGRENIQYF

D gene: TRBD1
J gene: TRBJ1-1
V gene: TRBV9
clone size: -
CDR3 DNA: TGTGCCAGCAGCGATACAGGGGGAACTGAAGCTTTCTTT
CDR3 protein: CASSDTGGTEAFF

D gene: -
J gene: TRBJ1-2
V gene: TRBV29-1
clone size: -
CDR3 DNA: TGCAGCGTGCAGACAGTCTGGGATGGCTACACCTTC
CDR3 protein: CSVQTVWDGYTF

D gene: -
J gene: TRBJ1-5
V gene: TRBV19
clone size: -
CDR3 DNA: TGTGCCAGTAGTAGTAATACAGGGTATGATCAGCCCCAGCATTTT
CDR3 protein: CASSSNTGYDQPQHF

D gene: TRBD1
J gene: TRBJ1-5
V gene: TRBV2
clone size: once
CDR3 DNA: TGTGCCAGCACCTCCCGGGACAGTTTGCCCCAGCATTTT
CDR3 protein: CASTSRDSLPQHF

D gene: -
J gene: TRBJ2-5
V gene: TRBV9
clone size: once
CDR3 DNA: TGTGCCAGCAGCTTGAAGGAGGGGTTGGTGGAGACCCAGTACTTC
CDR3 protein: CASSLKEGLVETQYF

D gene: -
J gene: TRBJ1-6
V gene: TRBV30
clone size: -
CDR3 DNA: TGTGCCTGGAGGGGCCTCGATTCACCCCTCCACTTT
CDR3 protein: CAWRGLDSPLHF

D gene: -
J gene: TRBJ1-2
V gene: TRBV19
clone size: -
CDR3 DNA: TGTGCCAGTAGCCTCCGGGACATTCCCTACACCTTC
CDR3 protein: CASSLRDIPYTF

D gene: TRBD1
J gene: TRBJ1-1
V gene: TRBV19
clone size: -
CDR3 DNA: TGTGCCAGTAATTCTCGACCGGGACAGGGAGGCACTGAAGCTTTCTTT
CDR3 protein: CASNSRPGQGGTEAFF

D gene: TRBD1
J gene: TRBJ1-1
V gene: TRBV6-5
clone size: -
CDR3 DNA: TGTGCCAGCAGTCAGGACAGGGACACTGAAGCTTTCTTT
CDR3 protein: CASSQDRDTEAFF

D gene: -
J gene: TRBJ1-1
V gene: TRBV19
clone size: few
CDR3 DNA: TGTGCCAGTAGTCCAGGGGTCGCTGAAGCTTTCTTT
CDR3 protein: CASSPGVAEAFF

D gene: TRBD2
J gene: TRBJ2-3
V gene: TRBV5-6
clone size: -
CDR3 DNA: TGTGCCAGCAGCTCGGCGGGACTAGCGTTGGATACGCAGTATTTT
CDR3 protein: CASSSAGLALDTQYF

D gene: TRBD1
J gene: TRBJ2-1
V gene: TRBV7-2
clone size: once
CDR3 DNA: TGTGCCAGCCGCCGTCGCGGACAGGGGGGCAATGAGCAGTTCTTC
CDR3 protein: CASRRRGQGGNEQFF

D gene: TRBD1
J gene: TRBJ2-5
V gene: TRBV19
clone size: few
CDR3 DNA: TGTGCCAGTAGTATAGACCCGGGACAGGGGAGAGAGACCCAGTACTTC
CDR3 protein: CASSIDPGQGRETQYF

D gene: TRBD2
J gene: TRBJ2-7
V gene: TRBV28
clone size: -
CDR3 DNA: TGTGCCAGCAGTTTAGGGGGAGGGTCGCGCTACGAGCAGTACTTC
CDR3 protein: CASSLGGGSRYEQYF

D gene: TRBD1
J gene: TRBJ2-7
V gene: TRBV6-5
clone size: -
CDR3 DNA: TGTGCCAGCAGTTACTCAGGGGCAGGGGGCTACGAGCAGTACTTC
CDR3 protein: CASSYSGAGGYEQYF

D gene: TRBD2
J gene: TRBJ2-7
V gene: TRBV7-9
clone size: many
CDR3 DNA: TGTGCCAGCAGCTTAGGAGCGGGAGGCCAAATTCCCTACGAGCAGTACTTC
CDR3 protein: CASSLGAGGQIPYEQYF

D gene: TRBD1
J gene: TRBJ1-1
V gene: TRBV25-1
clone size: -
CDR3 DNA: TGTGCCAGCAGCCCCCGAAGGCCGGGCACAGGGGAGATAGCTTTCTTT
CDR3 protein: CASSPRRPGTGEIAFF

D gene: -
J gene: TRBJ1-3
V gene: TRBV27
clone size: -
CDR3 DNA: TGTGCCAGCAGTTTATCAGGGAGCTCTGGAAACACCATATATTTT
CDR3 protein: CASSLSGSSGNTIYF

D gene: TRBD2
J gene: TRBJ2-7
V gene: TRBV5-8
clone size: -
CDR3 DNA: TGTGCCAGCAGTCTTGGACTAGCGGAGCTTTACGAGCAGTACTTC
CDR3 protein: CASSLGLAELYEQYF

D gene: -
J gene: TRBJ1-4
V gene: TRBV7-9
clone size: few
CDR3 DNA: TGTGCCAGCAGCTTAGTATCGGACAAGCTCCGCGAAAAACTGTTTTTT
CDR3 protein: CASSLVSDKLREKLFF

D gene: TRBD2
J gene: TRBJ2-7
V gene: TRBV7-8
clone size: -
CDR3 DNA: TGTGCCAGCAGCAATAGCGGGACAACCTACGAGCAGTACTTC
CDR3 protein: CASSNSGTTYEQYF

D gene: -
J gene: TRBJ1-1
V gene: TRBV30
clone size: -
CDR3 DNA: TGTGCCTGGAGTCGACCCGCGTGGGGGGGCCTGAACACTGAAGCTTTCTTT
CDR3 protein: CAWSRPAWGGLNTEAFF

D gene: -
J gene: TRBJ1-1
V gene: TRBV5-1
clone size: few
CDR3 DNA: TGCGCCAGCAGCTTGGGGCCTGGTAACACTGAAGCTTTCTTT
CDR3 protein: CASSLGPGNTEAFF

D gene: TRBD2
J gene: TRBJ2-7
V gene: TRBV9
clone size: few
CDR3 DNA: TGTGCCAGCAGCGCGACTAGCGGGACAACCTACGAGCAGTACTTC
CDR3 protein: CASSATSGTTYEQYF

D gene: TRBD2
J gene: TRBJ2-3
V gene: TRBV5-8
clone size: -
CDR3 DNA: TGTGCCAGCAGCAAGGGACTAAGCACAGATACGCAGTATTTT
CDR3 protein: CASSKGLSTDTQYF